This T cell receptor (beta chain) was documented in a study of blood T cells in healthy people across ages (dated by TCRdb to the mid-2010s). With regard to the full study: In model experiments, template switching captured roughly one uniquely barcoded TCR beta cDNA molecule for every two T cells. Using deep sequencing normalized with unique cDNA molecular identifiers, the study measured how TCR beta repertoire diversity changes with age. The donors were divided into four age groups: young (average roughly 15 years), middle-aged (about 40), aged (around 59) and long-lived (82). To avoid experimental bias, donors of different ages were spread randomly across the sequencing lanes. Using the same blood draw, the study looked at two additional independent replicas of 1 million unique cDNA reads for two donors, one aged 18 to 30 and the other aged 80 or older. Overall study results and their limits: Observed TCR beta diversity per million T cells fell roughly linearly with age, and a significant reduction was already apparent by age around 44. Total diversity estimates from one million sequenced T cells were considered lower bounds and underestimates. Donor CMV infection status was unknown, potentially confounding age-related changes in expanded clonotypes. The percentage of naive T cells measured by flow cytometry correlated strongly with observed TCR beta diversity. Since profiling was done on bulk unsorted PBMCs, naive and antigen-experienced compartments could not be conclusively compared. Compared with the aged group, more naive CD4+ T cells, fewer expanded clones and increased TCR diversity were shown by the long-lived group, suggesting age selection.

Turning to this clonotype: The antigen it binds to is not known. No per-base quality is available; no much larger clone lies one base away.

Donors were 40 or so systemically healthy Caucasian individuals from Russia aged about 6 to 100 years. Ten milliliters of peripheral blood were drawn from each donor into EDTA-treated Vacutainer tubes. Ficoll-Paque density-gradient centrifugation was used to isolate PBMCs, with at least 7 million obtained per sample. Total RNA, at least 5 micrograms per sample, was extracted from PBMCs with Trizol reagent. For every donor, an aliquot of PBMCs went through flow cytometry to measure the percentages of naive CD45RAhigh/CD27high T cells. Receptor libraries were prepared by 5' RACE. Sequencing took place on an Illumina HiSeq 2500. A second PCR of about 7 to 12 cycles was run with a J-beta primer mix and a sample-barcoded 5' primer. A template-switch 5' adaptor carrying 12 random nucleotides introduced a unique molecular identifier onto each TCR beta cDNA molecule. Each sample yielded at least 2.5 million CDR3-containing paired-end reads. The Mint cDNA synthesis kit, primed by a TRBC-specific oligonucleotide, was used to synthesize first-strand cDNA from all RNA. After uracil-DNA glycosylase treatment, a first 18-cycle PCR used universal primers M1SS and BC2_uni_R on all cDNA. From the authors' description of their analysis: Normalization of each sample was performed by random selection of 1 million high-quality reads, each carrying a distinct molecular identifier. Instead of being binned into consensus sequences, reads that shared molecular identifiers were thrown out. MiTCR, with a Q25 quality threshold and the strictest error-elimination algorithm, was used for CDR3 identification, clonotype clustering and error correction. A nonparametric unseen species model with Euler transformation was used to estimate lower-bound total TCR beta diversity. TCRdb passed the public sequencing reads through fastp at Q25 and MiXCR, retaining productive beta sequences. Duplicate CDR3 protein sequences are folded into a single record with the most common DNA and genes. It is TCRdb's table, rather than the study itself, that gives the V and J calls and clone size. The sample profile shows around 1,000,000 distinct CDR3 sequences; roughly two fifths of them were found once. The top ten clones comprise 10% to 15% of the sample.

The CDR3 holds 14 amino acids from the cysteine to the phenylalanine. The only DNA kept is the CDR3, 42 bases in frame from the first base. V ends up 7 bases short and J 1 base short, with an unmatched junction base count of 6. For CDR1 and CDR2, the germline V gene (reference sequence) lists DFQATT and SNEGSKA. The TCR was taken from a man aged 18 to 35 in good health. The rearranged segments are TRBV20-1 and TRBJ2-3, and TRBD1 matches 9 of the central bases. What was sequenced was blood. The nucleotide sequence is given as TGCAGTGTGACCTGGGACAGGGGCACAGATACGCAGTATTTT. Its translation is CSVTWDRGTDTQYF.